The 28 T cell receptor beta chains given below trace back to one sample, sequenced in a study of OX40 agonist ivuxolimab in advanced cancers. TCRdb keeps only in-frame clones here, not all; method: immunoSEQ multiplex PCR. The data contain tens of thousands of clones, about 86% of them seen just once; the ten biggest clones take up more than 0.9%. The sequencing used CD4+ or CD8+ T cells sorted from blood, collected in a trial of the OX40 agonist ivuxolimab. These receptors were collected from an adult with an advanced solid tumor such as melanoma, head and neck, liver or kidney cancer.

This rearrangement joins TRBV5-1 to TRBJ1-2; TRBD1 is a possible D gene (6 bases). V gave up 3 bases and J gave up 4 bases, with 16 bases separating them. The CDR3 consists of 15 residues. Germline lookup yields CDR1 SGHRS and CDR2 YFSETQ. CDR3 nucleotide sequence: TGCGCCAGCAGCTCTTCCCCGACAGGAACCTATGGCTACACCTTC. This sequence encodes CASSSSPTGTYGYTF. The full variable domain, with the rest looked up from reference TRBV5-1 and TRBJ1-2, is KAGVTQTPRYLIKTRGQQVTLSCSPISGHRSVSWYQQTPGQGLQFLFEYFSETQRNKGNFPGRFSGRQFSNSRSEMNVSTLELGDSALYLCASSSSPTGTYGYTFGSGTRLTVV.

This chain links TRBV10-2 with TRBJ2-5; D unresolved. TRBJ2-7 explains the end of the DNA better; the J call may be wrong. The germline gives CDR1 WSHSY, CDR2 SAAADI. CDR3 length: 11 amino acids. The CDR3 sequence is CASGRTYEQYF. The CDR3 DNA reads as TGCGCCAGCGGACGGACCTACGAGCAGTACTTC.

This chain joins TRBV5-6 and TRBJ2-1; 10 bases fit TRBD1. The CDR3 is 16 amino acids. Germline-derived CDR1 and CDR2 are SGHDT and YYEEEE. After removal of 2 bases from V and 4 bases from J, the junction contained 6 bases not matched to a gene. Here the CDR3 reads CASSLVPGQGYNEQFF. In DNA form, the CDR3 reads TGTGCCAGCAGCTTAGTCCCGGGACAGGGGTACAATGAGCAGTTCTTC. The full variable domain, its missing parts supplied by reference TRBV5-6 and TRBJ2-1, is DAGVTQSPTHLIKTRGQQVTLRCSPKSGHDTVSWYQQALGQGPQFIFQYYEEEERQRGNFPDRFSGHQFPNYSSELNVNALLLGDSALYLCASSLVPGQGYNEQFFGPGTRLTVL.

In DNA form, the CDR3 reads TGTGCCAGCAGCCCAGAGTTGGAAGGTAAACAGTATTTT. Translating gives CASSPELEGKQYF. V and J are TRBV7-2 and TRBJ2-3; D is unclear. The germline CDR1 and CDR2 sequences are SGHTA and FQGNSA. Trimming pared 5 bases from V and 12 bases from J, leaving 18 bases between. This CDR3 region has 13 residues.

This chain connects TRBV5-6 to TRBJ1-1; 7 positions agree with TRBD1. This CDR3 is built from 18 residues. In germline, CDR1 is SGHDT, CDR2 YYEEEE. Losses at the gene ends were 5 bases for V and 0 bases for J; bases not matched to a gene: 16. CDR3 sequence reads: CASRPVRGGGIVNTEAFF. DNA for the CDR3: TGTGCCAGCAGACCTGTAAGGGGAGGGGGCATCGTGAACACTGAAGCTTTCTTT.

This chain joins TRBV7-2 and TRBJ2-5; D not resolved. Trimming removed 3 bases at V and 2 bases at J, with 7 bases between. Germline-derived CDR1 and CDR2 are SGHTA and FQGNSA. This CDR3 comprises 13 residues. CDR3 amino acids: CASSFGVQETQYF. CDR3 sequence (DNA): TGTGCCAGCAGCTTCGGAGTACAAGAGACCCAGTACTTC.

This clone has just a few counts. The V gene is TRBV30, the J gene TRBJ1-2, with TRBD1 as a possible D gene (5 bases). CDR3 length equals 14 residues. CDR1 and CDR2 from the germline V gene are GTSNPN and SVGIG (reference sequence). V was clipped by 5 bases and J by 5 bases, with 18 bases between them. This chain's CDR3 is CAWSAAGRFYGYTF. CDR3 sequence (DNA): TGTGCCTGGTCTGCCGCGGGACGGTTTTATGGCTACACCTTC.

This rearrangement joins TRBV2 to TRBJ1-5; tentatively, D is TRBD1 (6 bases). V was clipped by 5 bases and J by 0 bases, with 11 bases between them. The CDR3 extends over 15 amino acids. Germline V CDR1 and CDR2: SNHLY, FYNNEI. The CDR3 reads CASSKEGVSNQPQHF. The DNA for the CDR3 is TGTGCCAGCAGTAAAGAGGGGGTTAGCAATCAGCCCCAGCATTTT.

This rearrangement joins TRBV4-2 to TRBJ2-7; tentative D call: TRBD2 (7 bases). The CDR3 is 16 residues long. Per germline, CDR1 LGHNA and CDR2 YNFKEQ. V lost 0 bases and J 0 bases, leaving 12 bases between the germline ends. The chain's CDR3 is CASSQDLRGGSYEQYF. The CDR3 region has the DNA TGTGCCAGCAGCCAAGATTTGAGGGGGGGCTCCTACGAGCAGTACTTC.

This chain uses TRBV6-1 with TRBJ1-4; D unclear. This CDR3 comprises 13 residues. Germline CDR1 and CDR2: MNHNS and SASEGT. Trimming cost V 5 bases and J 8 bases, with 12 bases left between them. The CDR3 coding sequence is TGTGCCAGCAGTCCGGGAGTTGGGGAAAAACTGTTTTTT. This encodes CASSPGVGEKLFF.

This rearrangement joins TRBV5-1 to TRBJ1-1; 10 bases map to TRBD1. Losses at the gene ends were 0 bases for V and 4 bases for J; bases not matched to a gene: 6. The length of the CDR3 is 16 residues. Germline values: CDR1 SGHRS, CDR2 YFSETQ. The CDR3 region has the DNA TGCGCCAGCAGCTTGGGACAGGGGGCGCGGTCCACTGAAGCTTTCTTT. It yields the protein CASSLGQGARSTEAFF.

This chain joins TRBV10-2 and TRBJ2-1, with TRBD2 matching 10 bases. The CDR3 totals 15 residues. V was pared by 2 bases and J by 8 bases, with 6 bases of the junction left unmatched. The germline gives CDR1 WSHSY, CDR2 SAAADI. CDR3 region: CASSESIAGGYEQFF. The CDR3, as DNA: TGCGCCAGCAGTGAGAGTATAGCGGGGGGTTATGAGCAGTTCTTC.

The genes are TRBV11-2 and TRBJ1-1; D is unresolved. This CDR3 region has 15 residues. Trimming took off 3 bases at V and 11 bases at J, with 22 bases between the two ends. The germline V gene encodes CDR1 SGHAT and CDR2 FQNNGV. CDR3 amino acids: CASSFATGLGQRAFF. CDR3 in DNA: TGTGCCAGCAGCTTCGCTACCGGCCTAGGGCAGCGGGCTTTCTTT. The full variable domain, its missing parts supplied by reference TRBV11-2 and TRBJ1-1, is EAGVAQSPRYKIIEKRQSVAFWCNPISGHATLYWYQQILGQGPKLLIQFQNNGVVDDSQLPKDRFSAERLKGVDSTLKIQPAKLEDSAVYLCASSFATGLGQRAFFGQGTRLTVV.

This rearrangement joins TRBV2 to TRBJ2-7; D ambiguous. Trimming cost V 6 bases and J 6 bases, with 9 bases left between them. The CDR3 is 11 residues long. Per germline, CDR1 SNHLY and CDR2 FYNNEI. The CDR3 DNA sequence: TGTGCCAGCAGACAGACGGGCGAGCAGTACTTC. Protein product: CASRQTGEQYF.

A word on this clone: Relative to the germline gene, one junction end is altered; a read error may explain this. At the DNA level, this CDR3 is encoded by other sequences in the same sample as well. This chain joins TRBV2 and TRBJ1-5; 7 bases fit TRBD1. Germline assignment: CDR1 SNHLY and CDR2 FYNNEI. The CDR3 spans 15 residues. In DNA form, the CDR3 reads TGCGCCAGCAGTGGTGACAGGGAAACCAATCAGCCCCAGCATTTT. This translates into CASSGDRETNQPQHF.

In nucleotides, the CDR3 is TGTGCCAGCAGCTGGGGTACCAACTATGGCTACACCTTC. It codes for CASSWGTNYGYTF. The chain joins TRBV7-9 to TRBJ1-2, with D unclear. The V gene lost 4 bases and the J gene lost 2 bases, with 8 bases spanning the gap. Germline V gives CDR1 SEHNR, CDR2 FQNEAQ (reference sequence). The CDR3 extends over 13 amino acids.

The genes are TRBV27 and TRBJ1-5; D is undetermined. Looked up from germline, CDR1 is MNHEY and CDR2 is SMNVEV (reference sequence). The CDR3 spans 14 residues. V lost 1 base and J lost 2, with 6 bases in between. Here the CDR3 reads CASSLWGGNQPQHF. The CDR3 coding sequence is TGTGCCAGCAGTTTATGGGGTGGCAATCAGCCCCAGCATTTT.

The count of this clone is one. The chain carries TRBV7-9 and TRBJ2-7; no clear D gene. V lost 2 bases to trimming and J lost 0 bases, with 8 bases between them. The CDR3 totals 14 residues. CDR1 SEHNR and CDR2 FQNEAQ come from the germline V gene (reference sequence). CDR3 protein: CASSLYASSYEQYF. CDR3 nucleotide sequence: TGTGCCAGCAGCTTATACGCCAGCTCCTACGAGCAGTACTTC.

J is TRBJ1-1 and V is TRBV30, with D hard to call. Trimming took off 2 bases at V and 4 bases at J, with 2 bases between the two ends. CDR3 length: 10 residues. Germline V gene data show CDR1 as GTSNPN and CDR2 as SVGIG (reference sequence). CDR3 nucleotides: TGTGCCTGGAGTACCACTGAAGCTTTCTTT. Its protein is CAWSTTEAFF.

The table lists this clone with a count of one. This chain joins TRBV19 and TRBJ1-1; D is ambiguous. Germline CDR1 and CDR2: LNHDA and SQIVND (reference sequence). The CDR3 is made up of 12 amino acids. The germline V and J ends were trimmed by 5 bases and 6 bases, with 10 bases remaining between them. DNA for the CDR3: TGTGCCAGTAGTCCTCGAATAGCTGAAGCTTTCTTT. Its translation: CASSPRIAEAFF.

This clone was observed once. The chain recombines TRBV6-9 with TRBJ1-1, with D possibly TRBD1 on 5 matching bases. CDR3 length: 12 amino acids. Germline CDR1 is MNHGY and CDR2 is SVAAGI. Trimming removed 3 bases from V and 8 bases from J, with 10 bases in between. This CDR3 is CASSYGGAEAFF. Here the CDR3 DNA reads TGTGCCAGCAGTTACGGAGGGGCCGAAGCTTTCTTT.

The V call is TRBV14, the J call TRBJ2-1, with D perhaps being TRBD1 or TRBD2 (7 bases each). V lost 4 bases and J lost 9, with 16 bases in between. Germline V gene lookup returns CDR1 SGHDN and CDR2 FVKESK. The CDR3 length is 14 residues. The CDR3 is CASSPRLAGGEQFF. CDR3 coding DNA: TGTGCCAGCAGCCCTAGACTAGCAGGGGGTGAGCAGTTCTTC. The full variable domain, with the rest looked up from reference TRBV14 and TRBJ2-1, is EAGVTQFPSHSVIEKGQTVTLRCDPISGHDNLYWYRRVMGKEIKFLLHFVKESKQDESGMPNNRFLAERTGGTYSTLKVQPAELEDSGVYFCASSPRLAGGEQFFGPGTRLTVL.

This chain uses TRBV11-3 with TRBJ2-1, with 7 nucleotides matching TRBD2. V dropped 1 base and J dropped 8; count of bases not matched to a gene: 2. The CDR3 runs 13 residues. Germline V gene sequence: CDR1 SGHNT, CDR2 YENEEA. In nucleotides, the CDR3 is TGTGCCAGCAGCTTAGTTGGGGGGGATGAGCAGTTCTTC. Translating gives CASSLVGGDEQFF.

The V gene is TRBV18, the J gene TRBJ1-2; D may be TRBD1 (5 bases). This CDR3 contains 15 residues. With 2 bases removed from V and 0 bases from J, the gap between germline ends came to 10 bases. Germline V lookup: CDR1 KGHSH, CDR2 LQKENI. The CDR3 bases are TGTGCCAGCTCACCAGAGGGGTTAGCTAACTATGGCTACACCTTC. This sequence encodes CASSPEGLANYGYTF.

This chain links TRBV27 with TRBJ1-1; maybe TRBD1 (5 bases). The CDR3 length is 15 residues. Trimming stripped 0 bases from V and 2 bases from J, with 10 bases between. In germline, CDR1 is MNHEY, CDR2 SMNVEV (reference sequence). The CDR3 protein is CASSLSVRGNTEAFF. The CDR3 DNA reads TGTGCCAGCAGTTTATCTGTGAGGGGAAACACTGAAGCTTTCTTT.

The J gene is TRBJ2-5, the V gene TRBV5-1; unclear D gene. From germline, CDR1 is SGHRS and CDR2 YFSETQ. Trimming removed 0 bases from V and 5 bases from J, with 17 bases in between. The CDR3 is 16 residues long. CDR3 loop: CASSLGGRMLGETQYF. As DNA, the CDR3 is TGCGCCAGCAGCTTGGGTGGACGCATGCTCGGCGAGACCCAGTACTTC.

V is TRBV11-2 and J is TRBJ2-3; D not resolved. The CDR3 consists of 13 residues. Trimming removed 1 base from V and 5 bases from J, with 7 bases in between. Germline loops: CDR1 SGHAT, CDR2 FQNNGV. The CDR3 protein is CASSLGRIDTQYF. The CDR3 DNA reads as TGTGCCAGCAGCTTAGGTCGTATAGATACGCAGTATTTT. The complete variable domain, with remaining parts taken from reference TRBV11-2 and TRBJ2-3, reads EAGVAQSPRYKIIEKRQSVAFWCNPISGHATLYWYQQILGQGPKLLIQFQNNGVVDDSQLPKDRFSAERLKGVDSTLKIQPAKLEDSAVYLCASSLGRIDTQYFGPGTRLTVL.

The V gene is TRBV5-1, the J gene TRBJ2-1; D ambiguous. Germline loops: CDR1 SGHRS, CDR2 YFSETQ. The V end was cut by 1 base, the J end by 2 bases, with 7 bases between. This CDR3 contains 14 residues. CDR3 protein: CASSLLEPYNEQFF. The CDR3 DNA reads TGCGCCAGCAGCTTGCTAGAACCCTACAATGAGCAGTTCTTC.